What follows are 27 T cell receptor beta chains derived from one specimen sequenced in a study of cytomegalovirus exposure and HLA in healthy donors (dated by TCRdb to about 2017). Libraries were constructed by the immunoSEQ multiplex PCR assay. For the multiplex PCR, a mixture combining 60 forward primers for TCR Vbeta segments and 13 reverse primers for TCR Jbeta segments was used. TCRdb retrieved this table from immuneACCESS and kept in-frame rearrangements only. Not all clones are present; in checked studies, unresolved V genes account for under half, and no reason is known for the remainder. A total of around 240,000 clones appear in this sample, about 80% of them only once. The ten largest clonotypes hold over 5% of the sample. Material: PBMCs. The receptor set was obtained from a woman aged 40 to 50 in good health and CMV-seropositive.

The V call is TRBV2, the J call TRBJ1-2; possible D gene TRBD1, 5 bases. The germline CDR1 and CDR2 sequences are SNHLY and FYNNEI. Trimming left V 7 bases short and J 8 bases short, with 17 bases between. CDR3 length: 13 residues. CDR3 bases: TGTGCCAGCAACCCACCACGGACACGGGGCTACACCTTC. Encoded protein: CASNPPRTRGYTF.

The V call is TRBV7-6, the J call TRBJ1-3; 8 nucleotides agree with TRBD1. This CDR3 contains 17 residues. The V and J ends lost 2 bases and 0 bases, in that order; junction bases with no gene match: 6. In germline, CDR1 is SGHVS, CDR2 FNYEAQ. The CDR3: CASSLRTGTSSGNTIYF. The CDR3 coding sequence is TGTGCCAGCAGCTTAAGGACAGGGACATCCTCTGGAAACACCATATATTTT.

The chain couples TRBV7-9 to TRBJ1-6; TRBD1 aligns across 7 bases. CDR1 is SEHNR, CDR2 FQNEAQ, per germline (reference sequence). The J segment lost 6 bases and the V segment lost 6 bases, leaving 8 bases of the junction unmatched. This CDR3 is built from 15 residues. CDR3 coding DNA: TGTGCCAGCAGTCGGAACCGGGACAGTAATTCACCCCTCCACTTT. Translated, it gives CASSRNRDSNSPLHF.

This clone showed up just a few times. The CDR3 region has the DNA TGTGCCAGCAGCCCCCTTGGGACAGGGGCTCAGCCCCAGCATTTT. Protein sequence: CASSPLGTGAQPQHF. V and J are TRBV7-2 and TRBJ1-5, with TRBD1 matching over 10 bases. Trimming took 5 bases from V and 6 from J; bases not matched to a gene: 7. Germline CDR1 and CDR2: SGHTA and FQGNSA. The CDR3 runs to 15 residues.

The V and J genes are TRBV12-5 and TRBJ2-1; D is perhaps TRBD2 (6 bases). CDR3 length equals 14 residues. Germline V CDR1 and CDR2: LGHNT, FRNRAP. V lost 2 bases to trimming and J lost 10 bases, with 15 bases between them. The CDR3 spells CASGLTGRAGEQFF. The CDR3 DNA sequence: TGTGCTAGTGGTTTGACGGGACGGGCGGGGGAGCAGTTCTTC.

This chain uses TRBV6-5 with TRBJ2-5; D gene unclear. V was pared by 0 bases and J by 5 bases, with 16 bases between. The CDR3 has 16 residues. In germline, CDR1 is MNHEY, CDR2 SVGAGI. In nucleotides, the CDR3 is TGTGCCAGCAGTTACTCGATCGGCGGTGGGTGGGAGACCCAGTACTTC. This translates into CASSYSIGGGWETQYF.

On this clone: The junction does not match germline at one end; this may be a read error. This rearrangement joins TRBV7-7 to TRBJ2-7; 9 nucleotides align to TRBD2. Germline assignment: CDR1 SSHAT and CDR2 FNYEAQ (reference sequence). The CDR3 has 14 amino acids. For the CDR3, the DNA is TGTGCTAGCAGCTTAGATAGCGGGAGTTACGAGCAGTACTTC. It specifies CASSLDSGSYEQYF.

This rearrangement joins TRBV19 to TRBJ1-5, with 7 bases fitting TRBD1. The CDR3 consists of 15 residues. J was trimmed by 7 bases and V by 6 bases; bases with no gene match: 12. CDR1 and CDR2 (germline): LNHDA, SQIVND (reference sequence). CDR3 in DNA: TGTGCCAGTAGCCCCAGACAGGGTTCAGGACAGCCCCAGCATTTT. It specifies CASSPRQGSGQPQHF.

This sequence joins TRBV9 and TRBJ1-2; maybe TRBD1 (5 bases). The germline CDR1 and CDR2 sequences are SGDLS and YYNGEE. The CDR3 is made up of 16 amino acids. V was trimmed by 0 bases and J by 1 base, leaving 13 bases between them. Here the CDR3 reads CASSVVREVGNYGYTF. For the CDR3, the DNA is TGTGCCAGCAGCGTAGTCAGGGAAGTCGGTAACTATGGCTACACCTTC.

This sequence joins TRBV19 and TRBJ2-2, with D possibly matching TRBD1 (5 bases). The CDR3 extends over 15 amino acids. Between the trimmed V and J ends, which lost 5 bases and 2 bases, there was a span of 12 bases. The germline V gene has CDR1 LNHDA and CDR2 SQIVND (reference sequence). The CDR3 nucleotides read TGTGCCAGTAGTCCCCAGGACATCAACACCGGGGAGCTGTTTTTT. Translation: CASSPQDINTGELFF.

This clone has more than one count but fewer than ten. The rearrangement links TRBV4-3 to TRBJ1-1, with D possibly being TRBD1 (6 bases). Germline assignment: CDR1 LGHNA and CDR2 YSLEER. The CDR3 has 14 residues. CDR3 sequence reads: CASSRGAVNTEAFF. DNA of the CDR3: TGCGCATCCAGCCGGGGGGCTGTGAACACTGAAGCTTTCTTT.

The chain carries TRBV27 and TRBJ1-2; 7 bases map to TRBD1. CDR1 and CDR2 from the germline V gene are MNHEY and SMNVEV (reference sequence). The CDR3 runs 14 residues. V shed 6 bases, J shed 6 bases, and the junction held 10 bases outside the gene matches. CDR3 sequence (DNA): TGTGCCAGCAGACCTACAGGGGCTATACATGGCTACACCTTC. Protein sequence: CASRPTGAIHGYTF.

The rearrangement links TRBV18 to TRBJ2-2; D is perhaps TRBD1 (5 bases). The V gene lost 6 bases and the J gene lost 0 bases, with 14 bases spanning the gap. Looked up from germline, CDR1 is KGHSH and CDR2 is LQKENI. The CDR3 extends over 16 amino acids. The chain's CDR3 is CASSVGAPANTGELFF. CDR3 DNA: TGTGCCAGCTCTGTAGGGGCGCCCGCGAACACCGGGGAGCTGTTTTTT.

This chain uses TRBV6-1 with TRBJ2-5, with 13 bases that match TRBD2. Germline lookup yields CDR1 MNHNS and CDR2 SASEGT. The ends lost 8 bases at V and 5 bases at J; junction bases unmatched: 5. This CDR3 has 14 amino acids. CDR3 in DNA: TGTGCCAGCTTACTAGCGGGAGGGAGGGAGACCCAGTACTTC. This sequence encodes CASLLAGGRETQYF.

The CDR3 sequence: CASSYSTGGSDTQYF. The CDR3 DNA sequence: TGTGCCAGCAGCTATTCGACAGGGGGCTCAGATACGCAGTATTTT. The chain has TRBV5-4 and TRBJ2-3; 10 bases match TRBD1. CDR3 length equals 15 residues. CDR1 is SGHNT and CDR2 is YYREEE in the germline V gene (reference sequence). The V segment lost 3 bases and the J segment 4 bases; nucleotides outside the gene matches: 5.

In DNA form, the CDR3 reads TGCGCCAGCAGCCAAGATAAAACAGGGAGCTCCTACGAGCAGTACTTC. Translation: CASSQDKTGSSYEQYF. The chain carries TRBV4-3 and TRBJ2-7; tentatively, D is TRBD1 (6 bases). This CDR3 has 16 amino acids. Per germline, CDR1 LGHNA and CDR2 YSLEER. The ends were cut back, 0 bases at V and 0 bases at J, with 12 bases in the middle.

CDR3 protein: CASSPSRGQAYGYTF. The CDR3 DNA reads TGTGCCAGTAGTCCATCCAGGGGGCAAGCCTATGGCTACACCTTC. The chain carries TRBV19 and TRBJ1-2, with TRBD1 matching over 8 bases. This CDR3 comprises 15 residues. J gave up 4 bases and V 5 bases, and 9 bases lay outside the gene matches. From germline, CDR1 is LNHDA and CDR2 SQIVND (reference sequence).

This sequence joins TRBV5-1 and TRBJ2-5; the D gene is possibly TRBD2 (6 bases). Germline lookup yields CDR1 SGHRS and CDR2 YFSETQ. The CDR3 sequence is 14 residues long. Trimming left V 7 bases short and J 2 bases short, with 15 bases between. CDR3 sequence (DNA): TGCGCCAGCGGTCGTAGGGACTTTCAAGAGACCCAGTACTTC. Translation: CASGRRDFQETQYF.

V and J are TRBV15 and TRBJ2-5; TRBD2 aligns across 8 bases. J gave up 2 bases and V 6 bases, and 8 bases lay outside the gene matches. The CDR3 length is 15 residues. Per germline, CDR1 LNHNV and CDR2 YYDKDF (reference sequence). CDR3 bases: TGTGCCACCAGGGTTTCACTAGCGGATCAAGAGACCCAGTACTTC. Its translation: CATRVSLADQETQYF.

The chain has TRBV10-1 and TRBJ1-2; D is perhaps TRBD1 (6 bases). Germline values: CDR1 WNHNN, CDR2 SYGVQD (reference sequence). Trimming took off 1 base at V and 2 bases at J, with 17 bases between the two ends. CDR3 length equals 17 residues. The CDR3, as DNA: TGCGCCAGCAGTGAGTATAGGGGGTGGGGGACAAACTATGGCTACACCTTC. Translation: CASSEYRGWGTNYGYTF.

The chain combines TRBV5-4 with TRBJ2-2; 8 bases fit TRBD2. The CDR3 length is 16 residues. Trimming cost V 0 bases and J 5 bases; bases outside gene matches: 6. Per the germline V gene, CDR1 is SGHNT and CDR2 is YYREEE (reference sequence). Here the CDR3 reads CASSLGAGGRTGELFF. The CDR3 DNA reads TGTGCCAGCAGCTTGGGTGCGGGAGGACGAACCGGGGAGCTGTTTTTT. Drawing the rest from reference TRBV5-4 and TRBJ2-2, the complete variable domain is ETGVTQSPTHLIKTRGQQVTLRCSSQSGHNTVSWYQQALGQGPQFIFQYYREEENGRGNFPPRFSGLQFPNYSSELNVNALELDDSALYLCASSLGAGGRTGELFFGEGSRLTVL.

The genes are TRBV5-4 and TRBJ2-7; 11 bases align to TRBD2. V gave up 4 bases and J gave up 4 bases; unmatched junction bases: 4. The CDR3 length is 14 residues. Germline-derived CDR1 and CDR2 are SGHNT and YYREEE (reference sequence). CDR3: CASSTSGGVYEQYF. As DNA, the CDR3 is TGTGCCAGCAGCACTAGCGGGGGAGTATACGAGCAGTACTTC.

The chain couples TRBV5-1 to TRBJ1-4; D is perhaps TRBD1 (5 bases). CDR3 length equals 14 residues. From germline, CDR1 is SGHRS and CDR2 YFSETQ. V shed 1 base and J shed 4 bases, with 8 bases lying between them. CDR3 protein: CASSLQGDNEKLFF. DNA of the CDR3: TGCGCCAGCAGCTTGCAAGGGGATAATGAAAAACTGTTTTTT. Using reference TRBV5-1 and TRBJ1-4 for the parts outside the CDR3, the full variable domain is KAGVTQTPRYLIKTRGQQVTLSCSPISGHRSVSWYQQTPGQGLQFLFEYFSETQRNKGNFPGRFSGRQFSNSRSEMNVSTLELGDSALYLCASSLQGDNEKLFFGSGTQLSVL.

This clone was seen only once. The chain's CDR3 is CASSLHPGRGPTSTDTQYF. The CDR3 region has the DNA TGTGCCAGCAGCCTCCACCCCGGACGAGGGCCTACTAGCACAGATACGCAGTATTTT. This chain links TRBV11-1 with TRBJ2-3; D may be TRBD2 (5 bases). This CDR3 region has 19 residues. Trimming pared 5 bases from V and 0 bases from J, leaving 24 bases between. Per germline, CDR1 SGHAT and CDR2 FQDESV (reference sequence).

The chain uses TRBV19 and TRBJ2-7; 11 bases align to TRBD1. V lost 5 bases to trimming and J lost 3 bases; unmatched junction nucleotides: 6. Germline V gives CDR1 LNHDA, CDR2 SQIVND (reference sequence). This CDR3 spans 15 amino acids. The CDR3 DNA reads as TGTGCCAGTAGTGTCGGACAGGGGGCCATCTACGAGCAGTACTTC. Its protein product is CASSVGQGAIYEQYF.

V usage is TRBV6-1 and J usage is TRBJ1-2; D perhaps matches TRBD1 (6 bases). Trimming took 3 bases from V and 2 from J, leaving 25 bases between them. Germline lookup yields CDR1 MNHNS and CDR2 SASEGT. This CDR3 spans 19 amino acids. The chain's CDR3 is CASSETIYRTDEENYGYTF. The CDR3 region has the DNA TGTGCCAGCAGTGAGACGATTTATCGGACAGACGAAGAGAACTATGGCTACACCTTC.

This clone was picked up a small number of times. The rearrangement links TRBV4-2 to TRBJ1-2; D might be TRBD1 (5 bases). The CDR3 has 14 residues. Germline V CDR1 and CDR2: LGHNA, YNFKEQ. V was shortened by 0 bases and J by 2 bases, with 7 bases between the two germline ends. The CDR3 DNA follows: TGTGCCAGCAGCCAAGACAGGGCGAACTATGGCTACACCTTC. Amino acid sequence: CASSQDRANYGYTF.